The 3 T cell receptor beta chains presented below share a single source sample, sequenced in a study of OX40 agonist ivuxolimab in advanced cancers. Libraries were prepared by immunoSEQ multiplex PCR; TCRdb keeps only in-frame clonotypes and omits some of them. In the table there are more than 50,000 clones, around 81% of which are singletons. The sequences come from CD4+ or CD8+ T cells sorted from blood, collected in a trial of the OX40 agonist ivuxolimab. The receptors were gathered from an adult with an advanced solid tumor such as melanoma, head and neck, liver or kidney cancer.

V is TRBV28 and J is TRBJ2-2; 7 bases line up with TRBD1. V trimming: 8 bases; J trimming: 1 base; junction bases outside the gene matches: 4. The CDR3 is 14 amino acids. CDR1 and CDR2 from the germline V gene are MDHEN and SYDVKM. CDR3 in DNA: TGTGCCAGCCTCAGGACAGGGAACACCGGGGAGCTGTTTTTT. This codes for CASLRTGNTGELFF.

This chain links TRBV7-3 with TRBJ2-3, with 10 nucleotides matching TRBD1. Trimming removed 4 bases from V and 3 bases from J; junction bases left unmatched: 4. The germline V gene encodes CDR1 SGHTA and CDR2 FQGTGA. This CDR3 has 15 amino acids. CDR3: CASSSRDRGTDTQYF. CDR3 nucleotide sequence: TGTGCCAGCAGCTCCCGGGACAGGGGAACAGATACGCAGTATTTT.

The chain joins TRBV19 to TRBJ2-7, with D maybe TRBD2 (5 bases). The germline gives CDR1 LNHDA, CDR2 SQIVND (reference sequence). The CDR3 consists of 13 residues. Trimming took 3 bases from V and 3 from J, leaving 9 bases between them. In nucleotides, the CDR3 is TGTGCCAGTAGTATTGAGGGTGGCTACGAGCAGTACTTC. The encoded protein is CASSIEGGYEQYF.